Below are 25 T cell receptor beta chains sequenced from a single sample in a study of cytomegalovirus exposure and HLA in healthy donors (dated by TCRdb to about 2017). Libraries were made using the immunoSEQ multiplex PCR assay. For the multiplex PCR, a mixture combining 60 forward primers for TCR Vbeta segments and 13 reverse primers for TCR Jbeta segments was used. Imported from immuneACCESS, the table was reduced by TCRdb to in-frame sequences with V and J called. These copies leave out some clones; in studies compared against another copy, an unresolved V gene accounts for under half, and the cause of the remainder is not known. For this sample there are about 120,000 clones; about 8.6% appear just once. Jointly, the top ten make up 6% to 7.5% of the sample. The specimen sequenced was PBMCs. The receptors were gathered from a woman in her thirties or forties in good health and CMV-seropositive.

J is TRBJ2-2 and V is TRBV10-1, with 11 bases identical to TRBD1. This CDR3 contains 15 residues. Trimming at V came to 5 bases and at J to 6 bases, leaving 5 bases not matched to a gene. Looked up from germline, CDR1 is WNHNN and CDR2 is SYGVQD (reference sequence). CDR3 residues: CASSPDRGQAGELFF. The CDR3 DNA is TGCGCCAGCAGTCCGGACAGGGGGCAGGCCGGGGAGCTGTTTTTT.

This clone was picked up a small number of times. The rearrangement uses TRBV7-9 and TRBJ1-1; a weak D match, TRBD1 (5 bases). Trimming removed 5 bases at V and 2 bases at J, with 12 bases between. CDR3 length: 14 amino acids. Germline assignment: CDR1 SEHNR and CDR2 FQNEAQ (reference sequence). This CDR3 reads CASSPTDTNTEAFF. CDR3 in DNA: TGTGCCAGCAGCCCGACAGACACCAACACTGAAGCTTTCTTT.

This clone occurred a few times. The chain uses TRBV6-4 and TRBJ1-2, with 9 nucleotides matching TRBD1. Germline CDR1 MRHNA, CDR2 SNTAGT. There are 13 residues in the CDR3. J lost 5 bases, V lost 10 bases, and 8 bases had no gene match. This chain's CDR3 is CATSTGGGYGYTF. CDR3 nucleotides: TGTGCCACCTCGACAGGGGGAGGGTATGGCTACACCTTC.

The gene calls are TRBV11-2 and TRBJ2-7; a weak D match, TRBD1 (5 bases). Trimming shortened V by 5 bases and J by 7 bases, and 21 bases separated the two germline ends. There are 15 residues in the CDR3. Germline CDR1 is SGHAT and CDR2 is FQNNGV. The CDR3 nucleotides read TGTGCCAGCAGCACACCAGGGTACGTGCAAGGAGAGCAGTACTTC. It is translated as CASSTPGYVQGEQYF.

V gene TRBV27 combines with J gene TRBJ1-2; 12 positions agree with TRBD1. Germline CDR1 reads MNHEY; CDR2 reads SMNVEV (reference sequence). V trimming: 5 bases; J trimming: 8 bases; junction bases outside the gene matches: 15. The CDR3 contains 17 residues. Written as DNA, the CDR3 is TGTGCCAGCAGTCCCGGGACAGGGGGCGCGGTTATTGACGGCTACACCTTC. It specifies CASSPGTGGAVIDGYTF.

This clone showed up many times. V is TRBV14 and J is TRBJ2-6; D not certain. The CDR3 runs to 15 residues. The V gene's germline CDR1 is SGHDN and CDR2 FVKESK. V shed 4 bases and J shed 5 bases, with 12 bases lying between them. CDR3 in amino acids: CASSRYNPRANVLTF. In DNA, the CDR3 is TGTGCCAGCAGCCGGTACAACCCGCGGGCCAACGTCCTGACTTTC.

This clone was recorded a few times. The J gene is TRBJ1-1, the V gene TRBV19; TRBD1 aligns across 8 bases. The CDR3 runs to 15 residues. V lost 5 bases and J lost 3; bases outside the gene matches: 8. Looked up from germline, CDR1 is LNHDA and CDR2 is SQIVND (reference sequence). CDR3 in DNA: TGTGCCAGTAGTCATCCAGGGGGCAATGACACTGAAGCTTTCTTT. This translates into CASSHPGGNDTEAFF.

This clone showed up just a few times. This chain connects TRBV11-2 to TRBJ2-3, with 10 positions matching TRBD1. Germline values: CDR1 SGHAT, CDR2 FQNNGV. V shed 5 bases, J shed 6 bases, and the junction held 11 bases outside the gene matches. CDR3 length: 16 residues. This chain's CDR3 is CASSTTGGKNRDTQYF. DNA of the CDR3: TGTGCCAGCAGCACGACAGGGGGCAAAAATCGTGATACGCAGTATTTT.

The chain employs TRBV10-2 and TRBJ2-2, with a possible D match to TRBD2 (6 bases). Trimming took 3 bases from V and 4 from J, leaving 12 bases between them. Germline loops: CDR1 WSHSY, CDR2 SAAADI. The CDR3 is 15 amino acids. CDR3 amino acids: CASSDAGKITGELFF. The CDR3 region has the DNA TGCGCCAGCAGTGATGCGGGGAAAATCACCGGGGAGCTGTTTTTT.

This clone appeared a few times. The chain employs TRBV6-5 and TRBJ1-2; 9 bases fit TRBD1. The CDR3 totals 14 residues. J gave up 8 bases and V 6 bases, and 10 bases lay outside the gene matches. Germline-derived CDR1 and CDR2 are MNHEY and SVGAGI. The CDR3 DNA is TGTGCCAGCAGCCCAGACAGGGGGAGGAGAGGCTACACCTTC. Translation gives CASSPDRGRRGYTF.

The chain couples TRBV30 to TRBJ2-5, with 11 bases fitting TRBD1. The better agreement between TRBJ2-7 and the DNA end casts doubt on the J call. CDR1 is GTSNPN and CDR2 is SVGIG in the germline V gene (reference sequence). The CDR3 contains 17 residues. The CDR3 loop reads CAWIRGLRTGGHYEQYF. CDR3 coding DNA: TGTGCCTGGATACGCGGTCTCAGGACAGGGGGCCACTACGAGCAGTACTTC.

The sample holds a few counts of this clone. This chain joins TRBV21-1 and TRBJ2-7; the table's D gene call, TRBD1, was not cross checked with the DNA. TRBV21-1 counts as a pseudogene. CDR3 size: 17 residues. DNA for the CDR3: TGTGCCAGCATAAAACGACAGGGGGAGCGGTACTTCTACGAGCAGTACTTC. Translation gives CASIKRQGERYFYEQYF.

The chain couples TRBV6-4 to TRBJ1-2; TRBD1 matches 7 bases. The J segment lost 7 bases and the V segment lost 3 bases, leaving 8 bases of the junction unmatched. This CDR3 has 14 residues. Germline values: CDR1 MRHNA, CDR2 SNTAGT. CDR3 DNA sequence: TGTGCCAGCAGTGAACTAACAGGGGCGGGTGGCTACACCTTC. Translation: CASSELTGAGGYTF.

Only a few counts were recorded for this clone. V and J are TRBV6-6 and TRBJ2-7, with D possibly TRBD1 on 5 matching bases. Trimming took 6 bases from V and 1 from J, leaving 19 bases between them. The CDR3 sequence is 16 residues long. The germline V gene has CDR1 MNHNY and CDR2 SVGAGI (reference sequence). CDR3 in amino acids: CASSEKYTGNSYEQYF. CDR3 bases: TGTGCCAGCAGCGAAAAGTATACAGGAAATTCCTACGAGCAGTACTTC.

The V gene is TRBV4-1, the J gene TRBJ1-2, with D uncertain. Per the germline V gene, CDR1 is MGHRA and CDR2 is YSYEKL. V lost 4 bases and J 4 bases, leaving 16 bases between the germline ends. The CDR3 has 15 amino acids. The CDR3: CASSPPPAVSYGYTF. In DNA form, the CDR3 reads TGCGCCAGCAGCCCTCCCCCGGCGGTCTCCTATGGCTACACCTTC.

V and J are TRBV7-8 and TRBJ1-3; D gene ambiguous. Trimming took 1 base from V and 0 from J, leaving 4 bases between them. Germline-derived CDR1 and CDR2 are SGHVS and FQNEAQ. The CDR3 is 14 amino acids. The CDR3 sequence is CASSLGSSGNTIYF. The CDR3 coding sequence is TGTGCCAGCAGCTTAGGCAGCTCTGGAAACACCATATATTTT.

The CDR3, as DNA: TGTGCCAGCTCCGACGGGGGAGGTGAAAAACTGTTTTTT. Protein product: CASSDGGGEKLFF. This rearrangement joins TRBV25-1 to TRBJ1-4; D is possibly TRBD1 (5 bases). Germline values: CDR1 MGHDK, CDR2 SYGVNS. Trimming took 8 bases from V and 7 from J, leaving 14 bases between them. The CDR3 contains 13 residues.

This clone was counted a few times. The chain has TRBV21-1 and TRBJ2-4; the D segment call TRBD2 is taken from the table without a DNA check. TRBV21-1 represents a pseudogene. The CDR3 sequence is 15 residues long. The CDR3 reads CATTNRIVDKNIQYF. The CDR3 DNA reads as TGTGCCACCACTAATAGGATTGTCGACAAAAACATTCAGTACTTC.

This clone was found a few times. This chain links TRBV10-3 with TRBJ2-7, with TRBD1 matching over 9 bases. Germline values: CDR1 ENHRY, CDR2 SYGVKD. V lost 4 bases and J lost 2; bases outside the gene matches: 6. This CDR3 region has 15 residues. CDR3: CAISGTGTGTYEQYF. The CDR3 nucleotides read TGTGCCATCAGTGGAACCGGGACAGGGACCTACGAGCAGTACTTC.

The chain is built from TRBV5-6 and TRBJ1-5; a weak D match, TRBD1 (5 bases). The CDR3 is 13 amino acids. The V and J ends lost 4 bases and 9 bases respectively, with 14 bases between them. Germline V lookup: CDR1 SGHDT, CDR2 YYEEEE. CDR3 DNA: TGTGCCAGCAGCCGCCCGGGGGAGCGGCCCCAGCATTTT. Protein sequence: CASSRPGERPQHF. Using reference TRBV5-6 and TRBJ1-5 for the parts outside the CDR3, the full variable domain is DAGVTQSPTHLIKTRGQQVTLRCSPKSGHDTVSWYQQALGQGPQFIFQYYEEEERQRGNFPDRFSGHQFPNYSSELNVNALLLGDSALYLCASSRPGERPQHFGDGTRLSIL.

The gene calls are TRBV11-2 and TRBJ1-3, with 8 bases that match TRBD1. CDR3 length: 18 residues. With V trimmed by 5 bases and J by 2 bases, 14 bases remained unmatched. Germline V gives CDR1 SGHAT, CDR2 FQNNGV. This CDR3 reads CASSRSDRVPLTGNTIYF. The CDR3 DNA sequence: TGTGCCAGCAGCCGGTCGGACAGGGTCCCGTTAACTGGAAACACCATATATTTT.

CDR3 DNA sequence: TGTGCCAGCAGCTTGGCCTCCCGGAGCGGGGGTTCCTACGAGCAGTACTTC. It yields the protein CASSLASRSGGSYEQYF. The genes are TRBV5-5 and TRBJ2-7; 8 positions agree with TRBD2. Germline loops: CDR1 SGHKS, CDR2 YYEKEE (reference sequence). The CDR3 runs 17 residues. Trimming took 0 bases from V and 1 from J; bases not matched to a gene: 9.

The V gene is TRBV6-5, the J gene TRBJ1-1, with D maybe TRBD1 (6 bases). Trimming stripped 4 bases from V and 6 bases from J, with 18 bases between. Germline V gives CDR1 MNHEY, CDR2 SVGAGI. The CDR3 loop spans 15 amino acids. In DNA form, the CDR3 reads TGTGCCAGCAGTTTCCTGGGGAGGGGGGGAGCTGAAGCTTTCTTT. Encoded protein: CASSFLGRGGAEAFF.

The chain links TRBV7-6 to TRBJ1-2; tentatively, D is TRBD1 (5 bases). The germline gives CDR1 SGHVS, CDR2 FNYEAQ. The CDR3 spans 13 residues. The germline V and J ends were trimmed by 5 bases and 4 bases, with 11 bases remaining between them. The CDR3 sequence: CASSPITGYGYTF. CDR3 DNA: TGTGCCAGCAGCCCCATCACAGGCTATGGCTACACCTTC. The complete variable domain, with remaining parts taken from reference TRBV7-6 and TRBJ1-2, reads GAGVSQSPRYKVTKRGQDVALRCDPISGHVSLYWYRQALGQGPEFLTYFNYEAQQDKSGLPNDRFSAERPEGSISTLTIQRTEQRDSAMYRCASSPITGYGYTFGSGTRLTVV.

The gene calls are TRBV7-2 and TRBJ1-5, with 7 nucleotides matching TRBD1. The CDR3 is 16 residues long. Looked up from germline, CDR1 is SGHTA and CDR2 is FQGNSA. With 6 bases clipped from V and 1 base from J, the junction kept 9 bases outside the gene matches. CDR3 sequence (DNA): TGTGCCAGCAGGGGGGCCGGGACAGCAAGCAATCAGCCCCAGCATTTT. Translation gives CASRGAGTASNQPQHF.